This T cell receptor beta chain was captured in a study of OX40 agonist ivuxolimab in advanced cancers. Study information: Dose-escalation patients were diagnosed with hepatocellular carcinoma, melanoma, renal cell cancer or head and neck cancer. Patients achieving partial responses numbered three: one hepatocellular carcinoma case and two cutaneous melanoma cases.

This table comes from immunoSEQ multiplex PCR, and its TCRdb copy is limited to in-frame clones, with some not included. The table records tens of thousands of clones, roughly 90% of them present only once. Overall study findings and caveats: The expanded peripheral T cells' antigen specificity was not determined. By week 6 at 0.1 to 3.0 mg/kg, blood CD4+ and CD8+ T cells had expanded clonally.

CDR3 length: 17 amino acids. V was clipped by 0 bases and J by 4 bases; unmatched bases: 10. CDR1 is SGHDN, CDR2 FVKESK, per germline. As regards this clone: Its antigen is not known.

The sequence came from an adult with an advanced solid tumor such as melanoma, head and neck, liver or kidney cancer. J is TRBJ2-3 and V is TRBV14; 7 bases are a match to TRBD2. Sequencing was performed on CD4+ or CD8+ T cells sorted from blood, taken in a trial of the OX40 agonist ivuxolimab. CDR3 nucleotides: TGTGCCAGCAGCCAAGAGGTTGGGGGAGCGGGGCCAGATACGCAGTATTTT. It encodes CASSQEVGGAGPDTQYF.